The entry below describes one T cell receptor (beta chain). Its antigen is undetermined. Amplification of TCR beta CDR3 regions was performed using RNA transcripts as template. With the HTBI primer set, the TCR CDR3 went through a first round of RT-PCR. One entry per CDR3 protein, called by TCRdb with MiXCR from the multiplex PCR reads. The sample lists about half a million distinct CDR3 sequences; 20% to 25% were seen once. The entry originates in a study of T cells in Graves' hyperthyroidism and ophthalmopathy. Study overall: Peripheral blood draws took place at initial diagnosis, ahead of any treatment. Overall study results and limits: Ophthalmopathy was told apart from stable hyperthyroidism by a 13 V-J model.

Patients with ophthalmopathy all had a Clinical Activity Score of at least 3, a NOSPECS grade of at least 4 and duration under 3 months. The CDR3 consists of 17 residues. The V end lost 6 bases, the J end lost 0 bases, and 15 bases lay between the germline ends. CDR1 and CDR2 (germline): SEHNR, FQNEAQ (reference sequence). This sequence joins TRBV7-9 and TRBJ2-6, with D perhaps TRBD2 (5 bases). Sequenced material: blood. This receptor was identified in an older woman with Graves' ophthalmopathy. The CDR3 here is CASSRTVLSSGANVLTF. CDR3 bases: TGTGCCAGCAGTCGGACTGTTCTGAGCTCTGGGGCCAACGTCCTGACTTTC.